This T cell receptor (beta chain) comes out of a study of OX40 agonist ivuxolimab in advanced cancers. Study summary: From about 20 to 79 years was the age range, with a mean of approximately 63 years, and about 78% were male.

V gave up 2 bases and J gave up 8 bases, with 6 bases separating them. The CDR3 is 11 amino acids. Germline lookup yields CDR1 SEHNR and CDR2 FQNEAQ (reference sequence). Findings and limits, study-wide: More expanded clones were found, on average, in CD8+ than in CD4+ T cells.

As to this clone: Antigen unknown.

Generated by immunoSEQ multiplex PCR, the TCRdb table keeps only in-frame clones and is missing some. The table has 83,000 or so clones, 65% to 85% seen once. Source: CD4+ or CD8+ T cells sorted from blood, taken in a trial of the OX40 agonist ivuxolimab. The V and J genes are TRBV7-9 and TRBJ1-2; D is undetermined. The TCR was taken from an adult with an advanced solid tumor such as melanoma, head and neck, liver or kidney cancer. The CDR3 reads CASSLSEGYTF. Here the CDR3 DNA reads TGTGCCAGCAGCTTATCAGAAGGCTACACCTTC.